This TCR beta chain is from a study of blood T cell repertoires in COVID-19. The overall study: Material from acute and convalescent COVID-19 was sourced from the United States, Italy and Spain. PBMCs, B-cell-depleted T cells, or T cells provided the cDNA or gDNA that made up the material.

Original analysis: Reference gene primer amplification in the assay estimated nucleated cell counts. Clones were sequenced by immunoSEQ multiplex PCR, and TCRdb holds only the in-frame ones, with some missing. V and J calls and clone size are as listed in that table; D and trimming were resolved from the DNA. The sample contains roughly 300,000 clones, approximately 87% of which appear only once. CDR3 length: 15 residues. Trimming took 5 bases from V and 7 from J, leaving 21 bases between them. CDR1 and CDR2 from the germline V gene are LNHDA and SQIVND (reference sequence). The genes are TRBV19 and TRBJ2-7, with TRBD2 as a possible D gene (6 bases). The source of this sequence is a woman aged 45-60 years who had recovered from COVID-19. The sample comprised peripheral blood. The chain's CDR3 is CASSPSPAGKNEQYF. The CDR3 DNA is TGTGCCAGTAGTCCTTCTCCGGCGGGGAAGAATGAGCAGTACTTC.